The entry that follows covers one T cell receptor (beta chain) sequence. Its antigen is unknown. This entry comes from a study of response to subunit inactivated influenza vaccine. Study results and caveats: New T cells are recruited in small numbers by each seasonal influenza vaccination, according to the authors' suggestion.

Via MiXCR, TCRdb re-called the RT-PCR reads, giving one row per CDR3 protein. The sample lists over 450,000 distinct CDR3 sequences; 10% to 15% were seen once. The CDR3 totals 14 residues. Germline trimming cut 6 bases from V and 10 bases from J; bases unmatched to any gene: 8. Germline assignment: CDR1 MNHNS and CDR2 SASEGT. The clonotype comes from a man aged 50 to 59 who received an inactivated influenza vaccine. The material sequenced was PBMCs from blood, taken roughly 6 weeks after vaccination. The rearrangement joins TRBV6-1 to TRBJ1-6, with 8 bases lining up with TRBD1. In DNA form, the CDR3 reads TGTGCCAGCAGACCCCAGGGGGCAGGGTCACCCCTCCACTTT. Its translation is CASRPQGAGSPLHF.